The clone carrying this T cell receptor (beta chain) has a handful of counts. What it binds is not known. The sample originates from a study of T cells after yellow fever vaccination. The study, taken as a whole, reports: Post-booster reappearance was seen for most primary-vaccination clones (about 95% CD4, 85% to 90% CD8). Abundant clonotypes from the bulk population could get into FACS-sorted repertoires as contaminants.

Via MiXCR, TCRdb re-called the 5' RACE reads, giving one row per CDR3 protein. Among about 340,000 distinct CDR3 sequences listed, around 12% were seen once. This CDR3 is 13 amino acids long. Trimming pared 4 bases from V and 4 bases from J, leaving 11 bases between. Germline V CDR1 and CDR2: LGHDT, YNNKEL (reference sequence). The J gene is TRBJ2-7, the V gene TRBV3-1; D may be TRBD1 or TRBD2 (6 bases each). This TCR came from a man between 18 and 35 years old who received the YFV17D yellow fever vaccine. Sequencing was performed on CD4+ T cells sorted from PBMCs, taken 15 days after the yellow fever booster vaccination. CDR3 nucleotide sequence: TGTGCCAGCAGCCCCGGGGGCAATTACGAGCAGTACTTC. This sequence encodes CASSPGGNYEQYF.